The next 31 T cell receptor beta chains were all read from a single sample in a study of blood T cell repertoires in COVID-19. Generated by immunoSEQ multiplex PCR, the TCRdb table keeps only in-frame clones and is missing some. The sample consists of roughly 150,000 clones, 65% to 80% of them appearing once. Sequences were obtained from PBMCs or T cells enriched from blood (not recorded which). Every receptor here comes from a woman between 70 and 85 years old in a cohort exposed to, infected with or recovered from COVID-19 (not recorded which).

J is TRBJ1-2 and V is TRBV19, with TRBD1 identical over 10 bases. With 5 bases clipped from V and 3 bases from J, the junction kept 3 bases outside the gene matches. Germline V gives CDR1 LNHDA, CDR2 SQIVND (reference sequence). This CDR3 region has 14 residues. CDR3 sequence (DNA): TGTGCCAGTAGTCGGGGGACAGGGGACTATGGCTACACCTTC. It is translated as CASSRGTGDYGYTF.

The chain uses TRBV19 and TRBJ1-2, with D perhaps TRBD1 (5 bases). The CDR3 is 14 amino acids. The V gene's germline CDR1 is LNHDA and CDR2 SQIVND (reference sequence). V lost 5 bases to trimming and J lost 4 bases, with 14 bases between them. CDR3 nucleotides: TGTGCCAGTAGTTTGGGCGGGGCCCTCTATGGCTACACCTTC. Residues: CASSLGGALYGYTF.

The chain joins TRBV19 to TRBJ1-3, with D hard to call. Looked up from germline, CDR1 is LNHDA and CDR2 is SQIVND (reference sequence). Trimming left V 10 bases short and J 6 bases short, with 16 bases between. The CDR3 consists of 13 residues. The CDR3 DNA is TGTGCCACCGCTCGAAATCAGGAAAACACCATATATTTT. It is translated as CATARNQENTIYF.

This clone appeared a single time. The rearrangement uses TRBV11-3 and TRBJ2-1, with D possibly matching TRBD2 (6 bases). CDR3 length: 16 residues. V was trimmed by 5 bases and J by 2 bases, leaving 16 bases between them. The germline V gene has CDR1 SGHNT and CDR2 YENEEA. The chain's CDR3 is CASSRDFVSPYNEQFF. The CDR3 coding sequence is TGTGCCAGCAGCCGGGACTTCGTGTCTCCCTACAATGAGCAGTTCTTC.

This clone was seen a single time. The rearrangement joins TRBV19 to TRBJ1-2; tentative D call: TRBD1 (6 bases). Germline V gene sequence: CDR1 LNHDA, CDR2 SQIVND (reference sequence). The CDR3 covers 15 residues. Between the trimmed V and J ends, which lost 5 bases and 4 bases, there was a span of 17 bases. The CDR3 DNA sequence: TGTGCCAGTAGTTCAACCCGACAGGCGTCCTATGGCTACACCTTC. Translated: CASSSTRQASYGYTF.

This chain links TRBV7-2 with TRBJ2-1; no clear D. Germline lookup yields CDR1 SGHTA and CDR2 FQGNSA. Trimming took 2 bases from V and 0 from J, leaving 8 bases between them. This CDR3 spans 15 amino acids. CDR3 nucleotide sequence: TGTGCCAGCAGCTTAAGAAAGAGCTCCTACAATGAGCAGTTCTTC. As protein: CASSLRKSSYNEQFF. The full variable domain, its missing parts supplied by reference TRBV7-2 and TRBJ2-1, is GAGVSQSPSNKVTEKGKDVELRCDPISGHTALYWYRQSLGQGLEFLIYFQGNSAPDKSGLPSDRFSAERTGGSVSTLTIQRTQQEDSAVYLCASSLRKSSYNEQFFGPGTRLTVL.

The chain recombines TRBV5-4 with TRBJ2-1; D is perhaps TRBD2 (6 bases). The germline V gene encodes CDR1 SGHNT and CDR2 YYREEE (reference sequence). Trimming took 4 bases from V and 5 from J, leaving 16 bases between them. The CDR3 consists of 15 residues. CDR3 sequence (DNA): TGTGCCAGCAGCGCCAGGACTAAGGACCACAATGAGCAGTTCTTC. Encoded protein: CASSARTKDHNEQFF.

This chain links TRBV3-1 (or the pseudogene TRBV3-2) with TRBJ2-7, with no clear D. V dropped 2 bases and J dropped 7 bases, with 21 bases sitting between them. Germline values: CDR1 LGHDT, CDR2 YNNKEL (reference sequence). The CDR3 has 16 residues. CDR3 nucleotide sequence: TGTGCCAGCAGCCAACAGGTCCACCCTGATTTAGAAGAGCAGTACTTC. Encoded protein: CASSQQVHPDLEEQYF.

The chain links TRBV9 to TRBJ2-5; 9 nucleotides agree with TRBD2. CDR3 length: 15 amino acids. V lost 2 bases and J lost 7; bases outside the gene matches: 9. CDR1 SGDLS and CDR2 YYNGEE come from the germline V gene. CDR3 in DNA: TGTGCCAGCAGCGTTCTAGCGGGAAGCGGGGGGACCCAGTACTTC. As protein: CASSVLAGSGGTQYF.

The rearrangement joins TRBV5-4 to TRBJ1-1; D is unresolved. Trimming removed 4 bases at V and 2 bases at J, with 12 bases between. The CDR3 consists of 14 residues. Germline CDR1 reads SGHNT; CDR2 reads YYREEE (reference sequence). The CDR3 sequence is CASSTSRVNTEAFF. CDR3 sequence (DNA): TGTGCCAGCAGCACCTCTAGAGTAAACACTGAAGCTTTCTTT.

In DNA, the CDR3 is TGTGCCAGCAGCCAAGCCCTCTCCGGGGGGGGGCCCGCCACCTTC. Amino acid sequence: CASSQALSGGGPATF. The chain uses TRBV14 and TRBJ1-2; D might be TRBD1 (6 bases). CDR1 and CDR2 from the germline V gene are SGHDN and FVKESK. The CDR3 has 15 residues. Deletions cut 1 base from V and 13 bases from J, with 22 bases between.

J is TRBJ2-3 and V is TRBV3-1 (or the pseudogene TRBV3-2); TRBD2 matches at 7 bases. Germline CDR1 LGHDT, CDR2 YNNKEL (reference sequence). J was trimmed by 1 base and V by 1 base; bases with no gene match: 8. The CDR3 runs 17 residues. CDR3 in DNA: TGTGCCAGCAGCCAAGGACACGCGGGAGAGGGCACAGATACGCAGTATTTT. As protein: CASSQGHAGEGTDTQYF.

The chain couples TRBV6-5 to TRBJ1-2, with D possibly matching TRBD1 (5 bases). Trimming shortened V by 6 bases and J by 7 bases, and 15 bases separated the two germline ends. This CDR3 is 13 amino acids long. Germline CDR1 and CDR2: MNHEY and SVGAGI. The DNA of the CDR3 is TGTGCCAGCAGCAGAAGACAGTCGGTTGGCTACACCTTC. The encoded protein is CASSRRQSVGYTF.

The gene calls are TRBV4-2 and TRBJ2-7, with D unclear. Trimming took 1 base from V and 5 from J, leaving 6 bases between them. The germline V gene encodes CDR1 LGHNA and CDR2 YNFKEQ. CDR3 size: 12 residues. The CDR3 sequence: CASSQGANEQYF. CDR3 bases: TGTGCCAGCAGCCAAGGAGCGAACGAGCAGTACTTC.

The CDR3 nucleotides are TGTGCCAGCAGCCTAGGACTAGCGGGAGTCGGGGAGACCCAGTACTTC. Protein sequence: CASSLGLAGVGETQYF. V usage is TRBV5-5 and J usage is TRBJ2-5, with 13 positions matching TRBD2. The CDR3 runs to 16 residues. V shed 4 bases, J shed 5 bases, and the junction held 8 bases outside the gene matches. Germline V CDR1 and CDR2: SGHKS, YYEKEE (reference sequence).

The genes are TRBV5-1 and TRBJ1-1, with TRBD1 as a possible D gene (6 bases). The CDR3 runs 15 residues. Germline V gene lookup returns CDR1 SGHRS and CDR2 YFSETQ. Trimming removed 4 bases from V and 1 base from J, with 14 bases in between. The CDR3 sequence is CASSPQGRRNTEAFF. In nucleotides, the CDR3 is TGCGCCAGCAGCCCACAGGGTCGAAGGAACACTGAAGCTTTCTTT.

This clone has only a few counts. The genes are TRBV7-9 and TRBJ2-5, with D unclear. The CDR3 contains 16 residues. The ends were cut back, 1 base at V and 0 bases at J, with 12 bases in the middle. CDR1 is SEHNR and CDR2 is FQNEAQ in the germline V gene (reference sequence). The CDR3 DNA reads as TGTGCCAGCAGCTTAGGTGGGCATTCGTACCAAGAGACCCAGTACTTC. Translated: CASSLGGHSYQETQYF. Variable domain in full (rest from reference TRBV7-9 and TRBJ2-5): DTGVSQNPRHKITKRGQNVTFRCDPISEHNRLYWYRQTLGQGPEFLTYFQNEAQLEKSRLLSDRFSAERPKGSFSTLEIQRTEQGDSAMYLCASSLGGHSYQETQYFGPGTRLLVL.

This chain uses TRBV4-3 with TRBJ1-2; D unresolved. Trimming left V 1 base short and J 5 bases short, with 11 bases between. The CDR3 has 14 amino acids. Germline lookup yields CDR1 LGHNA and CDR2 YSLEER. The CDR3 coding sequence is TGCGCCAGCAGCCAAGCGGGTTTTGGGTATGGCTACACCTTC. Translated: CASSQAGFGYGYTF.

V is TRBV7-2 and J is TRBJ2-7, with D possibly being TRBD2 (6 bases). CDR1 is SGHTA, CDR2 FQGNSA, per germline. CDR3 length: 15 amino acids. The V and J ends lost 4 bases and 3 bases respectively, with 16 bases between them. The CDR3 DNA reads TGTGCCAGCAGCTCACCAACTAGCCGGGGCTACGAGCAGTACTTC. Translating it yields CASSSPTSRGYEQYF.

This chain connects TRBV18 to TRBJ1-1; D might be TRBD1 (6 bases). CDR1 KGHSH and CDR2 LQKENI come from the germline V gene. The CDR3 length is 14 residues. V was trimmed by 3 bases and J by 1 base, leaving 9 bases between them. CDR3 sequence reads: CASSPQTGNTEAFF. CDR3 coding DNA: TGTGCCAGCTCACCCCAGACAGGGAACACTGAAGCTTTCTTT.

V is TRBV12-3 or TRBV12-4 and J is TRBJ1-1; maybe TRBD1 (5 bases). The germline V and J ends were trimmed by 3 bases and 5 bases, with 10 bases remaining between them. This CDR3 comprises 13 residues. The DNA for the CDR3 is TGTGCCAGCAGTTTGGCAGGGATTACTGAAGCTTTCTTT. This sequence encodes CASSLAGITEAFF.

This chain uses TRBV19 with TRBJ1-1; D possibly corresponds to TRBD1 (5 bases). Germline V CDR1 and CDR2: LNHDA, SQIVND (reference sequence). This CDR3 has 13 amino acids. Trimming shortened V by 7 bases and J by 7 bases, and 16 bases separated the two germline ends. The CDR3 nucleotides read TGTGCCAGTAAAGTGACAGCCTGGGATGAAGCTTTCTTT. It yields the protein CASKVTAWDEAFF.

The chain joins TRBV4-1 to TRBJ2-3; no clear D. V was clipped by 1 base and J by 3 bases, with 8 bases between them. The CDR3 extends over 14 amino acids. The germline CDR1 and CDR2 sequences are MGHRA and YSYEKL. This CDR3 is CASSQVVSTDTQYF. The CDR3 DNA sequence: TGCGCCAGCAGCCAAGTAGTTTCAACAGATACGCAGTATTTT.

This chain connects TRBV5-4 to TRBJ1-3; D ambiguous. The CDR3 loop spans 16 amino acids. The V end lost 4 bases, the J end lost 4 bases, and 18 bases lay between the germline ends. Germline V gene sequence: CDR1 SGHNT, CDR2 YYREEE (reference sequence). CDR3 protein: CASSPAPNNRGNTIYF. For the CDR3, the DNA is TGTGCCAGCAGCCCTGCGCCTAATAACCGGGGAAACACCATATATTTT. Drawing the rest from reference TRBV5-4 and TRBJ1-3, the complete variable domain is ETGVTQSPTHLIKTRGQQVTLRCSSQSGHNTVSWYQQALGQGPQFIFQYYREEENGRGNFPPRFSGLQFPNYSSELNVNALELDDSALYLCASSPAPNNRGNTIYFGEGSWLTVV.

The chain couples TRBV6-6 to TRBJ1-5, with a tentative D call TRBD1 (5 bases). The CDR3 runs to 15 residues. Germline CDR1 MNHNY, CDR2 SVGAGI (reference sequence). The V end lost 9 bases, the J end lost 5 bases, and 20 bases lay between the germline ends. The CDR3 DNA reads TGTGCCAGTTCCCCCGTGGGGGGTAGGGATCAGCCCCAGCATTTT. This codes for CASSPVGGRDQPQHF.

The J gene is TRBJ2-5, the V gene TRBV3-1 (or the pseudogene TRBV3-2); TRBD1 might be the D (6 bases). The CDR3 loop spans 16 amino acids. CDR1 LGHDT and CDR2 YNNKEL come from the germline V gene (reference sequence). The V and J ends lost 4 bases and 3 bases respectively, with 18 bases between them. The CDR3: CASSLLGRGGKETQYF. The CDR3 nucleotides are TGTGCCAGCAGCCTACTAGGCAGGGGTGGAAAAGAGACCCAGTACTTC.

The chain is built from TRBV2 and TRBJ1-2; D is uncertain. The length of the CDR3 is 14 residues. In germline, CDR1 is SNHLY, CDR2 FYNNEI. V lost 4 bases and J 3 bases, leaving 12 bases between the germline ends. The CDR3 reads CASSGPRGYYGYTF. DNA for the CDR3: TGTGCCAGCAGTGGTCCCAGAGGCTACTATGGCTACACCTTC.

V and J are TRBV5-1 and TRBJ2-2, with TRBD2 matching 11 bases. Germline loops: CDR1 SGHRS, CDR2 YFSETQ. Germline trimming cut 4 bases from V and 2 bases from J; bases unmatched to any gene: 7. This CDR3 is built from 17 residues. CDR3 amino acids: CASSDPTSGRNTGELFF. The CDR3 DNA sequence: TGCGCCAGCAGCGATCCTACTAGCGGGAGAAACACCGGGGAGCTGTTTTTT.

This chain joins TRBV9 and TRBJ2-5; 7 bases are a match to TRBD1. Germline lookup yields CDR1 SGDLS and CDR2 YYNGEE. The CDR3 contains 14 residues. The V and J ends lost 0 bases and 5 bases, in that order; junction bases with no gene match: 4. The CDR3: CASSVATGVETQYF. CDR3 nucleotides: TGTGCCAGCAGCGTAGCTACAGGGGTCGAGACCCAGTACTTC.

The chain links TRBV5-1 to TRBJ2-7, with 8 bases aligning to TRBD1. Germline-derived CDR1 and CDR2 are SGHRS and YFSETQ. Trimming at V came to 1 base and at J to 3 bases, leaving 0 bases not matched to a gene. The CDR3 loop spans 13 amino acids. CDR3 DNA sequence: TGCGCCAGCAGCTTGACAGGGGGCTACGAGCAGTACTTC. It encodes CASSLTGGYEQYF.

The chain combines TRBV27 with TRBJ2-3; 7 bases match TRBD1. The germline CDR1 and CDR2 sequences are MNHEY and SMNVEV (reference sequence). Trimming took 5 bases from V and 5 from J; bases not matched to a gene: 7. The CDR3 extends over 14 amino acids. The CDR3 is CASSPYRDRDTQYF. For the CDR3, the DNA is TGTGCCAGCAGTCCCTACCGGGACAGAGATACGCAGTATTTT.